Presented here are 28 T cell receptor beta chains from one specimen sequenced in a study of blood T cells in healthy people across ages. PCR was performed a second time for about 7 to 11 cycles using a sample-barcoded 5' primer and a J-beta primer mix. One entry per CDR3 protein, called by TCRdb with MiXCR from the 5' RACE reads. This sample has over 950,000 distinct CDR3 sequences, with around two fifths found just once. Sequencing was performed on blood. The receptors were sampled from a man in his late teens or twenties in good health.

This clonotype has only a few counts. The rearrangement links TRBV29-1 to TRBJ2-5, with D tentatively TRBD1 or TRBD2 (5 bases each). The CDR3 has 12 residues. CDR1 is SQVTM, CDR2 ANQGSEA, per germline. With 3 bases removed from V and 4 bases from J, the gap between germline ends came to 9 bases. The CDR3, as DNA: TGCAGCGTTGAGAGGGGAGCAGAGACCCAGTACTTC. This encodes CSVERGAETQYF.

V usage is TRBV7-2 and J usage is TRBJ2-2, with D unclear. Germline V lookup: CDR1 SGHTA, CDR2 FQGNSA. This CDR3 is built from 14 residues. The V and J ends lost 1 base and 3 bases respectively, with 6 bases between them. The CDR3 is CASSLVSHTGELFF. The CDR3 nucleotides read TGTGCCAGCAGCTTAGTCTCACACACCGGGGAGCTGTTTTTT.

This sequence joins TRBV5-1 and TRBJ2-1; D is unresolved. Germline CDR1 is SGHRS and CDR2 is YFSETQ. There are 13 residues in the CDR3. The V and J ends lost 3 bases and 3 bases respectively, with 7 bases between them. The CDR3 loop is CASSSFGYNEQFF. The CDR3 nucleotides are TGCGCCAGCAGCTCCTTCGGCTACAATGAGCAGTTCTTC.

This sequence joins TRBV4-2 and TRBJ1-1; D call uncertain. V was shortened by 1 base and J by 8 bases, with 14 bases between the two germline ends. This CDR3 contains 14 residues. Per germline, CDR1 LGHNA and CDR2 YNFKEQ. The CDR3 here is CASSQAAERAEAFF. The CDR3 DNA reads as TGTGCCAGCAGCCAAGCCGCGGAGAGGGCCGAAGCTTTCTTT.

This sequence joins TRBV3-1 and TRBJ2-1; D is undetermined. V dropped 1 base and J dropped 8 bases, with 6 bases sitting between them. CDR3 length: 12 amino acids. Germline assignment: CDR1 LGHDT and CDR2 YNNKEL (reference sequence). The CDR3 is CASSQVGHEQFF. CDR3 DNA sequence: TGTGCCAGCAGCCAAGTAGGCCATGAGCAGTTCTTC.

This clonotype was counted a few times. The chain is built from TRBV4-2 and TRBJ2-1; 8 bases match TRBD2. After removal of 0 bases from V and 0 bases from J, the junction contained 10 bases not matched to a gene. The CDR3 has 19 amino acids. Germline V CDR1 and CDR2: LGHNA, YNFKEQ. CDR3 sequence reads: CASSQESNSGADSYNEQFF. CDR3 coding DNA: TGTGCCAGCAGCCAAGAGAGCAATAGCGGGGCCGACTCCTACAATGAGCAGTTCTTC.

This clonotype was seen ten or more times. V usage is TRBV20-1 and J usage is TRBJ2-3; D is possibly TRBD2 (5 bases). The CDR3 consists of 13 residues. Germline V gene sequence: CDR1 DFQATT, CDR2 SNEGSKA (reference sequence). V was trimmed by 4 bases and J by 0 bases, leaving 8 bases between them. CDR3: CSATTGSTDTQYF. In DNA form, the CDR3 reads TGCAGTGCTACGACGGGGAGCACAGATACGCAGTATTTT.

The chain has TRBV7-6 and TRBJ2-1; D not certain. Per the germline V gene, CDR1 is SGHVS and CDR2 is FNYEAQ. The CDR3 has 14 amino acids. Trimming pared 5 bases from V and 7 bases from J, leaving 15 bases between. The CDR3 sequence is CASSPTYSSNEQFF. Here the CDR3 DNA reads TGTGCCAGCAGCCCTACCTACTCCTCGAATGAGCAGTTCTTC.

This chain uses TRBV13 with TRBJ1-2; perhaps TRBD1 as D (5 bases). This CDR3 comprises 15 residues. The germline V and J ends were trimmed by 5 bases and 2 bases, with 15 bases remaining between them. Germline V lookup: CDR1 PRHDT, CDR2 FYEKMQ (reference sequence). Written as DNA, the CDR3 is TGTGCCAGCAGCACCCTGGCAGGGAAGAACTATGGCTACACCTTC. Translated, it gives CASSTLAGKNYGYTF.

On this clonotype itself: An end of the junction differs from the germline gene, which may be a read error. This sequence joins TRBV27 and TRBJ2-1; D possibly uses TRBD1 or TRBD2 (5 bases each). Germline CDR1 reads MNHEY; CDR2 reads SMNVEV (reference sequence). The CDR3 consists of 14 residues. The CDR3 is CTSSFGGVGNEQFF. CDR3 bases: TGTACCAGCAGTTTTGGGGGTGTTGGCAATGAGCAGTTCTTC.

This clonotype was counted a few times. The V call is TRBV12-3 or TRBV12-4, the J call TRBJ2-7; TRBD1 matches 7 bases. With V trimmed by 8 bases and J by 2 bases, 9 bases remained unmatched. CDR3 length: 14 amino acids. The CDR3 DNA follows: TGTGCCAGCGCGGACCGACAGGGCCCCTACGAGCAGTACTTC. It translates to CASADRQGPYEQYF.

This clonotype has only one observation. This may come from a read error, since a much larger clone is one base off. The chain combines TRBV20-1 with TRBJ1-5, with D unclear. Germline CDR1 DFQATT, CDR2 SNEGSKA (reference sequence). The CDR3 has 15 residues. In DNA, the CDR3 is TGCAGTGTTAGAGTGCCCTCTTATGGCAATCAGCCCCAGCATTTT. Translated: CSVRVPSYGNQPQHF.

CDR3 coding DNA: TGTGCCAGCAGTGAGGTGAAGGGGGCCGGGGAGCTGTTTTTT. Its protein is CASSEVKGAGELFF. This chain connects TRBV2 to TRBJ2-2; the D gene is possibly TRBD1 (6 bases). Germline CDR1 and CDR2: SNHLY and FYNNEI. The V and J ends lost 3 bases and 6 bases respectively, with 11 bases between them. CDR3 length equals 14 residues.

Concerning this clonotype: This may arise from a read error, as a much more abundant clone is one base away. The chain links TRBV7-2 to TRBJ2-3; D is perhaps TRBD2 (6 bases). Per the germline V gene, CDR1 is SGHTA and CDR2 is FQGNSA. The CDR3 extends over 15 amino acids. Deletions cut 0 bases from V and 4 bases from J, with 11 bases between. The CDR3 loop is CASSLARGGSDTQYF. The CDR3 DNA reads as TGTGCCAGCAGCTTAGCTAGGGGAGGATCAGATACGCAGTATTTT. Combining the CDR3 with reference TRBV7-2 and TRBJ2-3 gives the whole variable domain GAGVSQSPSNKVTEKGKDVELRCDPISGHTALYWYRQSLGQGLEFLIYFQGNSAPDKSGLPSDRFSAERTGGSVSTLTIQRTQQEDSAVYLCASSLARGGSDTQYFGPGTRLTVL.

The rearrangement uses TRBV12-3 or TRBV12-4 and TRBJ2-3, with TRBD2 as a possible D gene (5 bases). The CDR3 is 14 amino acids. V dropped 5 bases and J dropped 4 bases, with 13 bases sitting between them. CDR3 coding DNA: TGTGCCAGCAGTGCGGGTATTCGGGCAGATACGCAGTATTTT. Protein product: CASSAGIRADTQYF.

V gene TRBV7-9 combines with J gene TRBJ1-2; the D gene is possibly TRBD1 (5 bases). The germline V and J ends were trimmed by 0 bases and 7 bases, with 12 bases remaining between them. Germline CDR1 SEHNR, CDR2 FQNEAQ (reference sequence). CDR3 length equals 14 residues. The CDR3 protein is CASSLAASGGGYTF. CDR3 in DNA: TGTGCCAGCAGCTTAGCGGCCTCCGGGGGTGGCTACACCTTC. The full variable domain, its missing parts supplied by reference TRBV7-9 and TRBJ1-2, is DTGVSQNPRHKITKRGQNVTFRCDPISEHNRLYWYRQTLGQGPEFLTYFQNEAQLEKSRLLSDRFSAERPKGSFSTLEIQRTEQGDSAMYLCASSLAASGGGYTFGSGTRLTVV.

This clonotype has a count of ten or more. The gene calls are TRBV6-5 and TRBJ2-5; D may be TRBD1 or TRBD2 (5 bases each). Per germline, CDR1 MNHEY and CDR2 SVGAGI. V lost 4 bases, J lost 5 bases, and 5 bases lay in between. This CDR3 is built from 11 residues. CDR3 coding DNA: TGTGCCAGCAGTTGGGGGGAGACCCAGTACTTC. Its translation is CASSWGETQYF.

In nucleotides, the CDR3 is TGTGCCAGCAGACTACTACAGGGTCGCCCTGAAGCTTTCTTT. Translated, it gives CASRLLQGRPEAFF. This chain connects TRBV11-2 to TRBJ1-1; weak D call: TRBD1 (6 bases). This CDR3 region has 14 residues. The germline V gene has CDR1 SGHAT and CDR2 FQNNGV. V gave up 6 bases and J gave up 6 bases, with 17 bases separating them.

This clonotype was detected only a few times. The chain recombines TRBV4-2 with TRBJ1-5; D gene unclear. V shed 1 base and J shed 4 bases, with 11 bases lying between them. This CDR3 has 15 amino acids. The V gene's germline CDR1 is LGHNA and CDR2 YNFKEQ. The CDR3 bases are TGTGCCAGCAGCCAAGTCCAAGGCCAGAATCAGCCCCAGCATTTT. This sequence encodes CASSQVQGQNQPQHF.

The J gene is TRBJ1-5, the V gene TRBV7-2; D is unclear. The length of the CDR3 is 15 residues. Per germline, CDR1 SGHTA and CDR2 FQGNSA. V lost 1 base, J lost 3 bases, and 10 bases lay in between. CDR3 in amino acids: CASSLGGANNQPQHF. As DNA, the CDR3 is TGTGCCAGCAGCTTAGGGGGTGCAAACAATCAGCCCCAGCATTTT.

This clonotype was seen many times. The junction differs from germline at one of its ends, possibly a read error. The chain employs TRBV4-3 and TRBJ2-3; tentatively, D is TRBD1 or TRBD2 (5 bases each). Per the germline V gene, CDR1 is LGHNA and CDR2 is YSLEER. The CDR3 spans 15 residues. CDR3 nucleotide sequence: TGTGCCAGCAGCCAAGATTTGGGACCCACAGATACGCAGTATTTT. Translation: CASSQDLGPTDTQYF.

The chain recombines TRBV2 with TRBJ1-4; D gene unclear. The CDR3 runs 14 residues. The V and J ends lost 1 base and 8 bases respectively, with 11 bases between them. Germline V gene data show CDR1 as SNHLY and CDR2 as FYNNEI. CDR3 nucleotides: TGTGCCAGCAGTGAAGAGGACGGTGGGGAAAAACTGTTTTTT. This translates into CASSEEDGGEKLFF.

The V and J genes are TRBV2 and TRBJ2-5; TRBD1 aligns across 9 bases. Germline trimming cut 8 bases from V and 0 bases from J; bases unmatched to any gene: 10. Germline loops: CDR1 SNHLY, CDR2 FYNNEI. The CDR3 is made up of 16 amino acids. The CDR3 loop is CASSGTGQGYQETQYF. The CDR3 region has the DNA TGTGCCAGCTCGGGGACTGGACAGGGGTACCAAGAGACCCAGTACTTC. The full variable domain, with the rest looked up from reference TRBV2 and TRBJ2-5, is EPEVTQTPSHQVTQMGQEVILRCVPISNHLYFYWYRQILGQKVEFLVSFYNNEISEKSEIFDDQFSVERPDGSNFTLKIRSTKLEDSAMYFCASSGTGQGYQETQYFGPGTRLLVL.

The chain couples TRBV14 to TRBJ2-5; no reliable D call. TRBJ2-7 matches the DNA end more closely, so the J call is doubtful. The CDR3 is made up of 12 amino acids. The germline V gene encodes CDR1 SGHDN and CDR2 FVKESK. CDR3 region: CASSQFPTEQYF. The CDR3 DNA reads as TGTGCCAGCAGCCAATTTCCCACCGAGCAGTACTTC.

The CDR3 sequence: CAWSFRTVPTNYGYTF. DNA for the CDR3: TGTGCCTGGAGTTTCAGGACAGTCCCTACTAACTATGGCTACACCTTC. V gene TRBV30 combines with J gene TRBJ1-2, with D tentatively TRBD1 (6 bases). The CDR3 runs to 16 residues. Germline CDR1 is GTSNPN and CDR2 is SVGIG (reference sequence). The V gene lost 2 bases and the J gene lost 0 bases, with 16 bases spanning the gap.

The gene calls are TRBV20-1 and TRBJ1-1; D is ambiguous. V was shortened by 5 bases and J by 0 bases, with 10 bases between the two germline ends. The CDR3 extends over 13 amino acids. The germline gives CDR1 DFQATT, CDR2 SNEGSKA (reference sequence). The CDR3 reads CSASSPLNTEAFF. As DNA, the CDR3 is TGCAGTGCTTCGAGCCCGCTGAACACTGAAGCTTTCTTT.

This clonotype has just a few counts. V and J are TRBV12-3 or TRBV12-4 and TRBJ1-2; D unclear. The CDR3 is made up of 13 amino acids. Trimming stripped 4 bases from V and 8 bases from J, with 14 bases between. CDR3 nucleotides: TGTGCCAGCAGTTCATCGCCGGTGGGGGGCTACACCTTC. Translated: CASSSSPVGGYTF.

The chain joins TRBV6-6 to TRBJ2-5; the D is unclear. Trimming pared 7 bases from V and 0 bases from J, leaving 12 bases between. The CDR3 sequence is 14 residues long. Germline V lookup: CDR1 MNHNY, CDR2 SVGAGI (reference sequence). CDR3 loop: CASTQRTDQETQYF. The CDR3 region has the DNA TGTGCCAGCACTCAAAGGACGGACCAAGAGACCCAGTACTTC.